This section outlines one T cell receptor beta chain sequence together with its context. Its antigen is not yet known. No base quality values were provided; no much bigger clone lies one nucleotide off. This sample was taken from a study of vaccination and CD4 T cells after COVID-19 (dated by TCRdb to between 2021 and 2024). Notes on the research overall: Convalescent patients had a positive SARS-CoV-2 result on nasal swab PCR, and of these patients, under ten had mild disease and one had severe disease. In the convalescent cohort there were six males and four females, among whom were two Hispanic individuals, seven Caucasians, two Asians and one multiracial person. Participants received two doses of either the Pfizer-BioNTech BNT162b2 vaccine (n=8) or the Moderna mRNA-1273 vaccine (n=2). Post-COVID blood samples from convalescent patients were collected a median of about 100 days after diagnosis, with a range of 35 to 161 days. The time from the second vaccine dose to post-vaccine blood sampling had a median of 72 days and ranged from 14 to 241 days. Culture stimuli were overlapping spike peptide pools from SARS-CoV-2 and from the common cold coronaviruses HCoV-NL63, HCoV-OC43 and HCoV-229E. Control cultures received a CEFX viral epitope pool as the positive control, an HIV-1 Nef peptide pool as the negative control, or no peptide. The spike-specific CD4+ TCR repertoire was compared before and after mRNA vaccination in over 9 COVID-19 convalescent patients and a few infection-naive healthy vaccine recipients.

Library method: PCR. DNA from cultured CD4+ T cells was subjected to TCR sequencing with the Oncomine TCR Beta short-read assay at the Johns Hopkins FTIC core. The QIAamp micro DNA kit was used to extract genomic DNA from the cultured CD4+ T cells. The Oncomine TCR Beta libraries from cultured CD4+ T cells were pooled using unique dual indexes and then sequenced on an Illumina iSeq 100. On the study's bioinformatics: Non-productive sequences were removed, and CDR3s that did not start with C, did not end with F or W, or were shorter than 7 amino acids were discarded. Antigen-specific clonotypes were identified with the MANAFEST web application by comparing peptide-stimulated wells with reference and other culture wells. Positive clones required FDR below 0.05, an odds ratio above 5, and productive frequency above 0.1% in at least two of three replicate wells. A clonotype counted as cross-reactive if it showed significant expansion both in the SARS-CoV-2 spike wells and in at least one common cold coronavirus spike condition. Levenshtein distances (stringdist) and unrooted phylogenetic trees (ape) in R version 3.6.1 were used to assess CDR3 homology. TCRdb cleaned the public reads at Q25 with fastp, built clones with MiXCR and kept in-frame beta chains. Every distinct CDR3 protein forms one entry, paired with its most common genes and DNA. The V and J calls shown here were made by TCRdb, not taken from the authors' results. Here the sample has over 20,000 distinct CDR3 sequences; around two fifths occur a single time. The leading ten clones occupy approximately 12% of the sample.

Interpreted using the paper, the treatment or condition label stands for: approximately 9-day PBMC culture with coronavirus spike peptide pools or control peptides (ViraFEST assay). The ViraFEST assay, used in the study, expanded antigen-specific T cells with peptide pools and then identified the expanded clonotypes through TCR sequencing. The convalescent patients' positive SARS-CoV-2 PCR tests were from March to December 2020, which was before the Alpha, Beta and Delta variants emerged in the United States. Each well held 2.2 million or so PBMCs cultured with roughly 10 ug/ml peptide pools in IMDM containing roughly 5% human AB serum and 9 to 10 IU/ml IL-2. On days 3 and 7, half of the culture medium was replaced with fresh IL-2-containing medium. After approximately eleven days of culture, CD4+ T cells were isolated by negative selection with the EasySep CD4+ T cell isolation kit. PBMCs were separated from whole blood using Ficoll-Paque Plus gradient centrifugation and then either used fresh or cryopreserved at -140C. Each culture condition was generally run in triplicate wells.

Findings and caveats that apply to the study as a whole: The study included relatively few convalescent patients and did not analyze early timepoints after natural infection. An increase in the median number of SARS-CoV-2-reactive clonotypes from 20 to 25 after infection to 38 after vaccination was observed, but the change was not found to be significant. Among convalescent patients, a median around 83% of the SARS-CoV-2-reactive clones seen after vaccination appeared only after vaccination, which suggests priming specific to the vaccine. Nearly all vaccine-specific clones in convalescent patients (304 of 307) were mono-reactive for SARS-CoV-2 spike rather than cross-reactive with common cold coronaviruses.

The specimen was CD4+ T cells from blood, cultured in vitro. This sequence was found in a human donor who had recovered from COVID-19.

The nucleotide sequence reads TGTGCCAGCAGTTTGGGTGAAAAACTGTTTTTT. It codes for CASSLGEKLFF. The rearranged segments are TRBV12-3 or TRBV12-4 and TRBJ1-4, with the D gene call left open. The CDR3 numbers 11 residues from cysteine through phenylalanine. The sequence is cut down to CDR3 DNA, 33 bases in frame from base 1. V and J lose 3 bases and 7 bases, and a span of 3 bases separates them.